The source of this T cell receptor beta chain is a study of beta chain features in type 1 diabetes. This clone was seen only a few times. V lost 0 bases, J lost 7 bases, and 10 bases lay in between. Germline V gene data show CDR1 as GTSNPN and CDR2 as SVGIG (reference sequence). The CDR3 is 13 residues long. All of the isolated RNA was reverse transcribed, so expressed TCRB transcripts were sequenced. Assay used: immunoSEQ multiplex PCR; TCRdb lists only in-frame clones, some missing. The sample carries just over 450,000 clones, 30% recorded once. This rearrangement joins TRBV30 to TRBJ1-3; no firm D call. The sequence was obtained from a man aged 18 to 29 in good health. The sequencing input was naive CD4+ T cells from blood. CDR3 loop: CAWSVVLRNTIYF. The CDR3 nucleotides are TGTGCCTGGAGTGTAGTACTTCGGAACACCATATATTTT. Filled out from reference TRBV30 and TRBJ1-3, the complete variable domain reads SQTIHQWPATLVQPVGSPLSLECTVEGTSNPNLYWYRQAAGRGLQLLFYSVGIGQISSEVPQNLSASRPQDRQFILSSKKLLLSDSGFYLCAWSVVLRNTIYFGEGSWLTVV.